This T cell receptor beta chain stems from a study of cytomegalovirus exposure and HLA in healthy donors. Turning to the study itself: In an early release, HLA-typed donors contributed 75 million to 85 million unique TCR sequences. Whole-study results and caveats: According to an earlier analysis, most TCR beta V segments yielded productive rearrangements about 90% or about 30% of the time. Researchers reported in a later analysis that a missense DCLRE1C variant was tied to TCR beta V- and J-gene trimming. Most likely, a cluster of highly shared sequence variants arose as a sequencing artifact.

The V gene's germline CDR1 is MNHEY and CDR2 SVGAGI. The CDR3 runs to 13 residues. J gave up 3 bases and V 6 bases, and 4 bases lay outside the gene matches. To note about this clone: Its antigen remains unidentified.

13 Jbeta primers and 60 Vbeta primers were used for the PCR. The repertoire was sequenced with immunoSEQ multiplex PCR; TCRdb's copy has only in-frame clones and lacks some. The repertoire has 150,000 to 200,000 clones, roughly 72% of them found once; the top ten carry less than 1.2%. The genes are TRBV6-5 and TRBJ1-1; TRBD1 matches 7 bases. Sequenced input: PBMCs. The sequence was obtained from a woman aged 40-49 years in good health and CMV-seronegative. In DNA form, the CDR3 reads TGTGCCAGCAGGCGAACAGGGGACACTGAAGCTTTCTTT. The encoded protein is CASRRTGDTEAFF.